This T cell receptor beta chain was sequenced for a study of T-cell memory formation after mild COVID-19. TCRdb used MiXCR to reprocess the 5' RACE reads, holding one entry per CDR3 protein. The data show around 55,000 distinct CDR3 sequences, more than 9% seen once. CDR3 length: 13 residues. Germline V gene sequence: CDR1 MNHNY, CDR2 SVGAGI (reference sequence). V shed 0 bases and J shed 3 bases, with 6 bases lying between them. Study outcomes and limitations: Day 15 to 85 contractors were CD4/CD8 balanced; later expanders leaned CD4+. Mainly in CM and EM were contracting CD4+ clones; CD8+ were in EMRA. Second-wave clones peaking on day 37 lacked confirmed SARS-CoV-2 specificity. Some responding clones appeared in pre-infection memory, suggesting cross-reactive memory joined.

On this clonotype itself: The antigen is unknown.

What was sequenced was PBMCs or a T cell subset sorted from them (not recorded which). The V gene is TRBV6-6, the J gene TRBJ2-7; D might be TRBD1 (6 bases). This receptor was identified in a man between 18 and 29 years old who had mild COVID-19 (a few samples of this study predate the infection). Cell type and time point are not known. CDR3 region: CASSYSTGYEQYF. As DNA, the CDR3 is TGTGCCAGCAGTTACTCGACAGGCTACGAGCAGTACTTC.